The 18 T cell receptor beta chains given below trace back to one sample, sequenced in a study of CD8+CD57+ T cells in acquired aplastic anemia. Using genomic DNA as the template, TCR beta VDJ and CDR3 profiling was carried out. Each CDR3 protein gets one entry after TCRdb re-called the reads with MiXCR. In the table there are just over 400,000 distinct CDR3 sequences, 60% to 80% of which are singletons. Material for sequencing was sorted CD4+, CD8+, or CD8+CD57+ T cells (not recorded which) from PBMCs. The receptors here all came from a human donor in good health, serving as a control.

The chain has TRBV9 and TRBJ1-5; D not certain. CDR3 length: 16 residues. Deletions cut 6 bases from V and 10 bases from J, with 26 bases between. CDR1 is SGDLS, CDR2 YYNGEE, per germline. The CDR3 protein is CASNVLRAGHQAPQHF. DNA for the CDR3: TGTGCCAGCAATGTACTTCGGGCTGGGCACCAGGCTCCCCAGCATTTT.

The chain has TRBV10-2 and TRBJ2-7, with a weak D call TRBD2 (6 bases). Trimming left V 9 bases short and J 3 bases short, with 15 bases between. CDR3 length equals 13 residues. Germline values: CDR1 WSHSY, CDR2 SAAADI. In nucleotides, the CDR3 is TGCGCCAGGGAGGACGGGGGAGTCTACGAGCAGTACTTC. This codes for CAREDGGVYEQYF.

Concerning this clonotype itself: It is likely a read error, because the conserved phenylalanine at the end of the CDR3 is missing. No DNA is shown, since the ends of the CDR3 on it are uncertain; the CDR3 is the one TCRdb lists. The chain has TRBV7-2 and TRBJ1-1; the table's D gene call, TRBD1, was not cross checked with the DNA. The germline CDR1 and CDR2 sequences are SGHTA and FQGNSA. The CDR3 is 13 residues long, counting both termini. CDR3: CASRREGQPQHFV.

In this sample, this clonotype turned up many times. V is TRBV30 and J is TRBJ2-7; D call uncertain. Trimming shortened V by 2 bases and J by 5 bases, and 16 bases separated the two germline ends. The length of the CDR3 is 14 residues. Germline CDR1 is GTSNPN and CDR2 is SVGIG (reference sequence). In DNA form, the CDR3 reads TGTGCCTGGAGTCTCTGGCAGGTCCGCAACGAGCAGTACTTC. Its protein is CAWSLWQVRNEQYF. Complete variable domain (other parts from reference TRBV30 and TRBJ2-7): SQTIHQWPATLVQPVGSPLSLECTVEGTSNPNLYWYRQAAGRGLQLLFYSVGIGQISSEVPQNLSASRPQDRQFILSSKKLLLSDSGFYLCAWSLWQVRNEQYFGPGTRLTVT.

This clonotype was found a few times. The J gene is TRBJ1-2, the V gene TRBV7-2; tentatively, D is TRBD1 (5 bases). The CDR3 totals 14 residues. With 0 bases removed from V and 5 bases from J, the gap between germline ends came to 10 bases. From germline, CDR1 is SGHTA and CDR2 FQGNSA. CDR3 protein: CASSLARRDYGYTF. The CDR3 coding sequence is TGTGCCAGCAGCTTAGCGCGCAGGGATTATGGCTACACCTTC.

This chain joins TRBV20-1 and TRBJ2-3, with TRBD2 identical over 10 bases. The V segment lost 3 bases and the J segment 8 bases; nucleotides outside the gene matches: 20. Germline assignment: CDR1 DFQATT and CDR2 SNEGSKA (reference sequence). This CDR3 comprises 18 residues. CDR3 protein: CSARPLLAGTSVSSTQYF. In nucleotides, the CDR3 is TGCAGTGCTAGGCCCCTGCTGGCCGGGACTAGCGTGTCCTCTACGCAGTATTTT.

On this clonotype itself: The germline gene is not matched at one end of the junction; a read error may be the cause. The CDR3 nucleotides read TGTGCCAGCAGCGTCGGGCGGAACACAGAAGCTTTCTTT. It codes for CASSVGRNTEAFF. The V call is TRBV7-3, the J call TRBJ1-1; D remains ambiguous. This CDR3 comprises 13 residues. Germline CDR1 reads SGHTA; CDR2 reads FQGTGA. The full variable domain, in which reference TRBV7-3 and TRBJ1-1 provide the parts outside the CDR3, is GAGVSQTPSNKVTEKGKYVELRCDPISGHTALYWYRQSLGQGPEFLIYFQGTGAADDSGLPNDRFFAVRPEGSVSTLKIQRTERGDSAVYLCASSVGRNTEAFFGQGTRLTVV.

CDR3 protein: CASSYQPGQGRGERYF. The CDR3 DNA reads as TGTGCCAGCAGTTACCAACCGGGACAGGGGCGAGGCGAGCGGTACTTC. The V gene is TRBV6-6, the J gene TRBJ2-5, with 10 bases matching TRBD1. The germline gives CDR1 MNHNY, CDR2 SVGAGI (reference sequence). This CDR3 region has 16 residues. The V segment lost 2 bases and the J segment 13 bases; nucleotides outside the gene matches: 16.

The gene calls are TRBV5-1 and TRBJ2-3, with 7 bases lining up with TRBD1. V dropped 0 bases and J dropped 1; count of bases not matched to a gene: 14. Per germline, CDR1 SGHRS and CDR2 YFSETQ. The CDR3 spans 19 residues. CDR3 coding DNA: TGCGCCAGCAGCTTGGAAGCAGGAAGGGGGCCCCTCCGCACAGATACGCAGTATTTT. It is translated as CASSLEAGRGPLRTDTQYF.

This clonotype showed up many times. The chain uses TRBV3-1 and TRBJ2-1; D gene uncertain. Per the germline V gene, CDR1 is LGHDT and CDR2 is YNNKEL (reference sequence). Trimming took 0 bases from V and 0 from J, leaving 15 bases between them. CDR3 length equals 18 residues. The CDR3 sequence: CASSQEARSTHSYNEQFF. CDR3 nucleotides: TGTGCCAGCAGCCAAGAGGCTAGATCAACTCACTCCTACAATGAGCAGTTCTTC.

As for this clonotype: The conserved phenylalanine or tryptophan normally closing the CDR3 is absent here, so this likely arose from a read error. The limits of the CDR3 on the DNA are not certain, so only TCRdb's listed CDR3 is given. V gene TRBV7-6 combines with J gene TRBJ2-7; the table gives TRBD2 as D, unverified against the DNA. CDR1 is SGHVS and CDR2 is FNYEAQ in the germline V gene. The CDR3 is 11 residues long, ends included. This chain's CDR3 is CASSLGSGRPY.

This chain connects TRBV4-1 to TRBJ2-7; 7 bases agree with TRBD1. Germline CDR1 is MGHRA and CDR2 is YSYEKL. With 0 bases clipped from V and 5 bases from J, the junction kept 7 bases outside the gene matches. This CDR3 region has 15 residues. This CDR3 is CASSQDRGLRDEQYF. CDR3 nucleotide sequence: TGCGCCAGCAGCCAAGATAGGGGGCTTCGGGACGAGCAGTACTTC.

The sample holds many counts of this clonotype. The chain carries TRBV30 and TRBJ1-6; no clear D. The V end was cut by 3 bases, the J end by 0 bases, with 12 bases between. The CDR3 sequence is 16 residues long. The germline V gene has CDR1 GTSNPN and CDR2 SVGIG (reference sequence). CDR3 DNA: TGTGCCTGGAGAGGACTGCTGAGCTCCTATAATTCACCCCTCCACTTT. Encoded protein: CAWRGLLSSYNSPLHF.

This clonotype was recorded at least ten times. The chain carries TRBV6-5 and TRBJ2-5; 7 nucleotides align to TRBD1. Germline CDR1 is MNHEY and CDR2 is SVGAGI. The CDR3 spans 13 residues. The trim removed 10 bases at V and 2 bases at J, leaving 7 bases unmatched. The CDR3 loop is CATRDSPQETQYF. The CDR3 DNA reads TGTGCCACCCGGGACAGTCCTCAAGAGACCCAGTACTTC.

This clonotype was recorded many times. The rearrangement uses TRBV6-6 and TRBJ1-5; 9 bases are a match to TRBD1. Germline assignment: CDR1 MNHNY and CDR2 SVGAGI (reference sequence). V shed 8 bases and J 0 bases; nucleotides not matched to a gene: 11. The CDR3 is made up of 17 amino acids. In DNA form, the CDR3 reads TGTGCCAGCCTGCCGGGACAGGGAGTAGGTAGCAATCAGCCCCAGCATTTT. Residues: CASLPGQGVGSNQPQHF.

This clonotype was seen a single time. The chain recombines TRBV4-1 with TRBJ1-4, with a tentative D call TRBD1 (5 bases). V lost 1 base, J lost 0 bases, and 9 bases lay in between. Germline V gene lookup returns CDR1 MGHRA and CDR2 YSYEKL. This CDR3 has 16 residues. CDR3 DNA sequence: TGCGCCAGCAGCCAAGTGCGGGGGGCAACTAATGAAAAACTGTTTTTT. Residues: CASSQVRGATNEKLFF.

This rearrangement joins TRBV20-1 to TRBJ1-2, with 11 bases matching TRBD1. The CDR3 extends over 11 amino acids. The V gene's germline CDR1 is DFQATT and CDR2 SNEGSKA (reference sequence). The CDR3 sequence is CSVGDRGFCTF. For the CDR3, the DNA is TGCAGCGTCGGGGACAGGGGGTTCTGCACCTTC.

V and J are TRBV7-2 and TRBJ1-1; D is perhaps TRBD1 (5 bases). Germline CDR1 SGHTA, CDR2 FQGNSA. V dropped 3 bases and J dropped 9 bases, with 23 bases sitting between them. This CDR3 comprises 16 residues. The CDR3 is CASSFGGPGYYNQAFF. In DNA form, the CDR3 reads TGTGCCAGCAGCTTTGGCGGGCCAGGGTACTACAATCAAGCTTTCTTT.